These 25 T cell receptor beta chains came from one sample sequenced in a study of shared clonotypes between healthy human individuals. Data came from immunoSEQ multiplex PCR; TCRdb stores just in-frame clones and leaves some out. The table records about 1.1 million clones, 60% to 80% of them present only once. Sequencing used memory CD4+ T cells from PBMCs. Subset specified: CD45RA-negative fraction. The receptors were sampled from a man aged 18 to 29 in good health. Some clones in this sample may be carry-over from other donors' samples.

On this clone: A read error may be the cause here, since a much bigger clone is one base away. This chain uses TRBV30 with TRBJ1-2; weak D call: TRBD1 (5 bases). Per the germline V gene, CDR1 is GTSNPN and CDR2 is SVGIG (reference sequence). CDR3 size: 13 residues. The CDR3 DNA reads as TGTGCCTGGAGTTTGGGACGGATCTATGTCTACACCTTC. It codes for CAWSLGRIYVYTF.

Many counts were recorded for this clone. The sample contains more than one DNA sequence encoding this CDR3. This chain uses TRBV11-2 with TRBJ1-4; no clear D gene. The V gene's germline CDR1 is SGHAT and CDR2 FQNNGV. Trimming left V 2 bases short and J 8 bases short, with 6 bases between. This CDR3 has 12 residues. The CDR3 DNA sequence: TGTGCCAGCAGCTTATGGAGGGAAAAACTGTTTTTT. Translation: CASSLWREKLFF.

For this clone: A read error is the likely source, as a far larger clone sits one nucleotide away. The sample holds other DNA sequences that translate to the same CDR3. J is TRBJ2-3 and V is TRBV9; TRBD2 matches at 11 bases. Germline trimming cut 0 bases from V and 4 bases from J; bases unmatched to any gene: 4. Per the germline V gene, CDR1 is SGDLS and CDR2 is YYNGEE. This CDR3 is 16 amino acids long. This CDR3 reads CASSVDGGLAADTQYF. The CDR3 coding sequence is TGTGCCAGCAGCGTAGACGGGGGACTAGCGGCAGATACGCAGTATTTT.

This chain connects TRBV5-8 to TRBJ1-1; no firm D call. The length of the CDR3 is 15 residues. V lost 2 bases and J lost 1, with 12 bases in between. Germline V gives CDR1 SGHTS, CDR2 YDEGEE. CDR3 sequence (DNA): TGTGCCAGCAGCTTAGGAAGTTTTAGGAACACTGAAGCTTTCTTT. It is translated as CASSLGSFRNTEAFF.

This clone was seen only once. This may stem from a read error, because a much larger clone lies one nucleotide away. The sample holds other DNA sequences that translate to the same CDR3. V gene TRBV6-6 combines with J gene TRBJ1-5, with D maybe TRBD1 (6 bases). Germline V CDR1 and CDR2: MNHNY, SVGAGI (reference sequence). The CDR3 sequence is 13 residues long. V was shortened by 6 bases and J by 10 bases, with 16 bases between the two germline ends. In DNA form, the CDR3 reads TGTGCCAGCAGCGGGACATCCGAACGACCCCAGCATTTT. Its translation is CASSGTSERPQHF.

This clone came up a few times. The chain links TRBV5-1 to TRBJ1-1; D is ambiguous. In germline, CDR1 is SGHRS, CDR2 YFSETQ. This CDR3 comprises 15 residues. Trimming pared 5 bases from V and 0 bases from J, leaving 14 bases between. CDR3 sequence: CASSPSGPMNTEAFF. The CDR3 DNA reads as TGCGCCAGCAGTCCGTCAGGCCCCATGAACACTGAAGCTTTCTTT.

The chain has TRBV20-1 and TRBJ1-1, with D unresolved. Germline values: CDR1 DFQATT, CDR2 SNEGSKA (reference sequence). This CDR3 is 11 amino acids long. V lost 1 base and J lost 10, with 10 bases in between. The CDR3: CSARAKEGAFF. The DNA of the CDR3 is TGCAGTGCTAGAGCGAAGGAAGGAGCTTTCTTT.

The V call is TRBV28, the J call TRBJ1-1; weak D call: TRBD1 (5 bases). CDR3 size: 13 residues. V gave up 10 bases and J gave up 0 bases, with 12 bases separating them. Germline values: CDR1 MDHEN, CDR2 SYDVKM. The DNA for the CDR3 is TGTGCCACCAAGAGGGGAATGAACACTGAAGCTTTCTTT. This encodes CATKRGMNTEAFF.

This chain links TRBV28 with TRBJ1-4, with 12 bases fitting TRBD1. This CDR3 has 13 residues. CDR1 MDHEN and CDR2 SYDVKM come from the germline V gene. Losses at the gene ends were 8 bases for V and 9 bases for J; bases not matched to a gene: 4. CDR3 region: CASYRDRGQKLFF. Written as DNA, the CDR3 is TGTGCCAGCTATCGGGACAGGGGGCAAAAACTGTTTTTT.

This clone was seen once. This chain uses TRBV5-1 with TRBJ2-5; the match to TRBD1 covers 12 bases. The V segment lost 7 bases and the J segment 5 bases; nucleotides outside the gene matches: 6. The CDR3 has 14 amino acids. Germline-derived CDR1 and CDR2 are SGHRS and YFSETQ. Here the CDR3 DNA reads TGCGCCAGCTCCGGGACAGGGGGCGGGGAGACCCAGTACTTC. Protein: CASSGTGGGETQYF.

J is TRBJ1-1 and V is TRBV5-6, with D possibly matching TRBD1 (5 bases). Trimming removed 6 bases from V and 0 bases from J, with 18 bases in between. This CDR3 has 16 amino acids. Germline-derived CDR1 and CDR2 are SGHDT and YYEEEE. CDR3 nucleotides: TGTGCCAGCAACAGGAAAGCAGGGAACCTGAACACTGAAGCTTTCTTT. Its protein is CASNRKAGNLNTEAFF.

This rearrangement joins TRBV7-3 to TRBJ2-6; D may be TRBD2 (6 bases). Germline V CDR1 and CDR2: SGHTA, FQGTGA. With 5 bases removed from V and 2 bases from J, the gap between germline ends came to 10 bases. This CDR3 contains 15 residues. The CDR3 DNA reads TGTGCCAGCAGCCGCGGGGAGGCTGGGGCCAACGTCCTGACTTTC. It yields the protein CASSRGEAGANVLTF.

The J gene is TRBJ2-5, the V gene TRBV19; D remains ambiguous. V lost 0 bases and J lost 6, with 8 bases in between. CDR1 is LNHDA, CDR2 SQIVND, per germline (reference sequence). The CDR3 totals 13 residues. The CDR3 loop is CASSIERAKTQYF. CDR3 sequence (DNA): TGTGCCAGTAGTATAGAAAGGGCCAAGACCCAGTACTTC.

In this sample, this clone turned up a few times. The rearrangement uses TRBV20-1 and TRBJ1-1; D call uncertain. Germline CDR1 DFQATT, CDR2 SNEGSKA (reference sequence). The CDR3 is made up of 11 amino acids. Trimming removed 6 bases from V and 4 bases from J, with 9 bases in between. The CDR3 protein is CSAPGSTEAFF. The CDR3 DNA reads as TGCAGTGCCCCGGGGTCCACTGAAGCTTTCTTT.

The chain recombines TRBV16 with TRBJ2-7; D tentatively fits TRBD1 or TRBD2 (5 bases each). The CDR3 length is 14 residues. From germline, CDR1 is KGHSY and CDR2 FQNENV. Trimming removed 4 bases at V and 5 bases at J, with 15 bases between. CDR3 DNA: TGTGCCAGCAGCCCTTCCGGGGCGAGGAACGAGCAGTACTTC. Protein: CASSPSGARNEQYF.

J is TRBJ1-2 and V is TRBV12-5; D remains ambiguous. The CDR3 runs to 12 residues. Germline values: CDR1 LGHNT, CDR2 FRNRAP. The germline V and J ends were trimmed by 5 bases and 5 bases, with 9 bases remaining between them. This CDR3 reads CASGETAYGYTF. Here the CDR3 DNA reads TGTGCTAGTGGTGAAACAGCGTATGGCTACACCTTC.

For this clone: An end of the junction does not agree with germline; a read error may underlie this. This sequence joins TRBV7-2 and TRBJ2-7; TRBD1 agrees at 9 bases. CDR3 length: 16 residues. CDR1 and CDR2 from the germline V gene are SGHTA and FQGNSA. CDR3 coding DNA: TGTGCCAGCAGCCTAGCCGGGACAGGGAGCTCCTACGAGCAGTACTTC. It yields the protein CASSLAGTGSSYEQYF.

This clone was observed many times. In DNA, the CDR3 is TGCGCCAGCAGCTTGATCACTACAGGGGTTGGAGCAGATACGCAGTATTTT. Encoded protein: CASSLITTGVGADTQYF. The chain links TRBV5-1 to TRBJ2-3; 7 nucleotides match TRBD1. Germline V gives CDR1 SGHRS, CDR2 YFSETQ. The CDR3 is made up of 17 amino acids. J lost 4 bases, V lost 1 base, and 12 bases had no gene match.

As DNA, the CDR3 is TGTGCCAGCACCTACTCCATTGCGGGTCGGACAGATACGCAGTATTTT. Amino acids: CASTYSIAGRTDTQYF. The chain has TRBV28 and TRBJ2-3, with a possible D match to TRBD2 (5 bases). The CDR3 length is 16 residues. The germline V gene has CDR1 MDHEN and CDR2 SYDVKM. Deletions cut 7 bases from V and 3 bases from J, with 20 bases between.

J is TRBJ2-2 and V is TRBV5-8; 12 nucleotides agree with TRBD2. Germline V gene lookup returns CDR1 SGHTS and CDR2 YDEGEE. The CDR3 is 17 residues long. Trimming cost V 3 bases and J 3 bases; bases outside gene matches: 6. CDR3 nucleotides: TGTGCCAGCAGCTGGGAACTAGCGGGAGGACACACCGGGGAGCTGTTTTTT. Residues: CASSWELAGGHTGELFF.

The chain recombines TRBV7-2 with TRBJ2-6; D may be TRBD2 (5 bases). V was shortened by 5 bases and J by 4 bases, with 12 bases between the two germline ends. CDR3 length equals 15 residues. CDR1 is SGHTA and CDR2 is FQGNSA in the germline V gene. The CDR3 here is CASSNSVLGANVLTF. Here the CDR3 DNA reads TGTGCCAGCAGCAATAGCGTACTCGGGGCCAACGTCCTGACTTTC.

The rearrangement uses TRBV7-9 and TRBJ2-1, with D perhaps given as TRBD1 or TRBD2 (5 bases each). The germline V gene encodes CDR1 SEHNR and CDR2 FQNEAQ (reference sequence). Deletions cut 5 bases from V and 14 bases from J, with 16 bases between. The CDR3 totals 12 residues. The CDR3 protein is CASSPHGGDEFF. Here the CDR3 DNA reads TGTGCCAGCAGCCCTCATGGGGGAGATGAGTTCTTC. Full variable domain (missing parts from reference TRBV7-9 and TRBJ2-1): DTGVSQNPRHKITKRGQNVTFRCDPISEHNRLYWYRQTLGQGPEFLTYFQNEAQLEKSRLLSDRFSAERPKGSFSTLEIQRTEQGDSAMYLCASSPHGGDEFFGPGTRLTVL.

This chain links TRBV6-1 with TRBJ2-3; possible D gene TRBD2, 5 bases. CDR3 length equals 14 residues. Trimming removed 10 bases from V and 5 bases from J, with 19 bases in between. Looked up from germline, CDR1 is MNHNS and CDR2 is SASEGT. The CDR3 bases are TGTGCCACCGCCCGGGTCGGGGTTGTAGATACGCAGTATTTT. Amino acid sequence: CATARVGVVDTQYF.

The chain has TRBV13 and TRBJ1-4, with D uncertain. V shed 2 bases and J shed 4 bases, with 14 bases lying between them. This CDR3 region has 16 residues. The germline CDR1 and CDR2 sequences are PRHDT and FYEKMQ (reference sequence). The CDR3 coding sequence is TGTGCCAGCAGCTTACGTATCGGCGGCTTTAATGAAAAACTGTTTTTT. Its protein product is CASSLRIGGFNEKLFF.

This rearrangement joins TRBV4-2 to TRBJ1-1; 8 positions agree with TRBD1. V lost 0 bases, J lost 4 bases, and 4 bases stayed unmatched. Per germline, CDR1 LGHNA and CDR2 YNFKEQ. The CDR3 sequence is 15 residues long. The CDR3 DNA is TGTGCCAGCAGCCAAGAGAGGACAGGGACCACTGAAGCTTTCTTT. Its translation: CASSQERTGTTEAFF.